The rows below give T cell receptor beta chains drawn from one sample of a study of technical replicates of blood from a handful of donors. The repertoire was sequenced with immunoSEQ multiplex PCR; TCRdb's copy has only in-frame clones and lacks some. The sample shows roughly 62,000 clones, 91% of them seen only once. Sample: PBMCs. The receptors originated from a human donor in good health. Some clones in this sample may be carry-over from other donors' samples. Each CDR3 is given with its conserved first and last residue. The D gene is left open where the match is weak. Only some rows state a clone size, as once, few, many or a class for expanded clones.

d_gene: NA; v_gene: TRBV18; abundance: NA; j_gene: TRBJ1-3; CDR3nt: TGTGCCAGCTCGCTCGGACAGACCTCTGGAAACACCATATATTTT; CDR3aa: CASSLGQTSGNTIYF
d_gene: TRBD2; v_gene: TRBV5-4; abundance: NA; j_gene: TRBJ2-3; CDR3nt: TGTGCCAGCAGCTCGCCGGGACTAGCGGGAGGAGGAGGTCAAGATACGCAGTATTTT; CDR3aa: CASSSPGLAGGGGQDTQYF
d_gene: NA; v_gene: TRBV7-7; abundance: NA; j_gene: TRBJ1-1; CDR3nt: TGTGCCAGCAGTGAAAACAGGGACACTGAAGCTTTCTTT; CDR3aa: CASSENRDTEAFF
d_gene: NA; v_gene: TRBV5-6; abundance: NA; j_gene: TRBJ2-1; CDR3nt: TGTGCCAGCAGCTTGGGGCCGGCGGGGAGAAACAATGAGCAGTTCTTC; CDR3aa: CASSLGPAGRNNEQFF
d_gene: TRBD1; v_gene: TRBV2; abundance: NA; j_gene: TRBJ2-2; CDR3nt: TGTGCCAGCAGGGGGACAGGGGCACGGGCCGGGGAGCTGTTTTTT; CDR3aa: CASRGTGARAGELFF
d_gene: TRBD1; v_gene: TRBV6-5; abundance: NA; j_gene: TRBJ1-6; CDR3nt: TGTGCCAGCAGATACAGGGGGCCCTCCTATAATTCACCCCTCCACTTT; CDR3aa: CASRYRGPSYNSPLHF
d_gene: TRBD1; v_gene: TRBV18; abundance: NA; j_gene: TRBJ2-7; CDR3nt: TGTGCCAGCTCACAGACAGGGTCCCACGAGCAGTACTTC; CDR3aa: CASSQTGSHEQYF
d_gene: TRBD1; v_gene: TRBV12-5; abundance: NA; j_gene: TRBJ1-6; CDR3nt: TGTGCTAGTGGTATACGGACAGGGGTGGCATCACCCCTCCACTTT; CDR3aa: CASGIRTGVASPLHF
d_gene: NA; v_gene: TRBV4-1; abundance: NA; j_gene: TRBJ2-7; CDR3nt: TGCGCCAGCAGCCAAGACAGGACATCCTACGAGCAGTACTTC; CDR3aa: CASSQDRTSYEQYF
d_gene: NA; v_gene: TRBV4-3; abundance: NA; j_gene: TRBJ2-1; CDR3nt: TGCGCCAGCAGCCCCCCCGGAGGGGGGGCGTTCAATGAGCAGTTCTTC; CDR3aa: CASSPPGGGAFNEQFF
d_gene: TRBD1; v_gene: TRBV10-3; abundance: NA; j_gene: TRBJ2-7; CDR3nt: TGTGCCATCAGGGAAACAGGGGACCTAGACGAGCAGTACTTC; CDR3aa: CAIRETGDLDEQYF
d_gene: NA; v_gene: TRBV30; abundance: NA; j_gene: TRBJ1-5; CDR3nt: TGTGCCTGGAGTTATCAGGGAGGCGGTCAGCCCCAGCATTTT; CDR3aa: CAWSYQGGGQPQHF
d_gene: NA; v_gene: TRBV7-9; abundance: NA; j_gene: TRBJ2-7; CDR3nt: TGTGCCAGCAGCTTAGACCGAGAGACCTACGAGCAGTACTTC; CDR3aa: CASSLDRETYEQYF
d_gene: TRBD1; v_gene: TRBV5-1; abundance: many; j_gene: TRBJ2-4; CDR3nt: TGCGCCAGCAGCTCCGGACAGGGTGGGGACATTCAGTACTTC; CDR3aa: CASSSGQGGDIQYF
d_gene: TRBD2; v_gene: TRBV9; abundance: NA; j_gene: TRBJ2-3; CDR3nt: TGTGCCAGCAGCGCTCGCGGCGGGAGCACCGCAGATACGCAGTATTTT; CDR3aa: CASSARGGSTADTQYF
d_gene: NA; v_gene: TRBV4-3; abundance: NA; j_gene: TRBJ2-1; CDR3nt: TGCGCCAGCAGCCAAGAGGCCGGGACTGGAAATGAGCAGTTCTTC; CDR3aa: CASSQEAGTGNEQFF